Each of the 4 T cell receptor beta chains below was sequenced from the same sample in a study of identical twins. From the 5' RACE reads, TCRdb called clonotypes with MiXCR, one entry per CDR3 protein. The sample records about 240,000 distinct CDR3 sequences, roughly 13% being singletons. This sample was also put to use in a study of yellow fever vaccine responses in identical twins.

The sequencing sample was made of memory (CD45RO+) T cells sorted from blood. The receptors originated from a woman between 18 and 29 years old in good health.

This clonotype came up a few times. The V and J genes are TRBV7-3 and TRBJ2-6; D unclear. Trimming pared 6 bases from V and 4 bases from J, leaving 16 bases between. The CDR3 runs 16 residues. Germline V gives CDR1 SGHTA, CDR2 FQGTGA. CDR3 nucleotide sequence: TGTGCCAGCAGTCAAAGAGATAGGCGCGGGGCCAACGTCCTGACTTTC. Protein sequence: CASSQRDRRGANVLTF.

The sample holds a few counts of this clonotype. The rearrangement links TRBV7-2 to TRBJ2-7; possible D gene TRBD2, 7 bases. This CDR3 comprises 13 residues. Trimming shortened V by 5 bases and J by 6 bases, and 14 bases separated the two germline ends. The germline V gene has CDR1 SGHTA and CDR2 FQGNSA. CDR3 protein: CASSIKGGGEQYF. The CDR3 coding sequence is TGTGCCAGCAGCATCAAGGGGGGGGGCGAGCAGTACTTC.

A few counts support this clonotype. CDR3 loop: CASSQDGTGSSYEQYF. The CDR3 DNA sequence: TGTGCCAGCAGCCAAGACGGGACCGGTAGCTCCTACGAGCAGTACTTC. The rearrangement uses TRBV4-2 and TRBJ2-7; D assignment may be TRBD1 or TRBD2 (5 bases each). V lost 0 bases to trimming and J lost 0 bases, with 12 bases between them. This CDR3 has 16 amino acids. Germline CDR1 LGHNA, CDR2 YNFKEQ.

V is TRBV7-2 and J is TRBJ2-7, with no clear D. V dropped 5 bases and J dropped 6 bases, with 17 bases sitting between them. Germline values: CDR1 SGHTA, CDR2 FQGNSA. The CDR3 spans 14 residues. For the CDR3, the DNA is TGTGCCAGCAGCCCCTCTGTTACGGGTTTCGAGCAGTACTTC. It specifies CASSPSVTGFEQYF.